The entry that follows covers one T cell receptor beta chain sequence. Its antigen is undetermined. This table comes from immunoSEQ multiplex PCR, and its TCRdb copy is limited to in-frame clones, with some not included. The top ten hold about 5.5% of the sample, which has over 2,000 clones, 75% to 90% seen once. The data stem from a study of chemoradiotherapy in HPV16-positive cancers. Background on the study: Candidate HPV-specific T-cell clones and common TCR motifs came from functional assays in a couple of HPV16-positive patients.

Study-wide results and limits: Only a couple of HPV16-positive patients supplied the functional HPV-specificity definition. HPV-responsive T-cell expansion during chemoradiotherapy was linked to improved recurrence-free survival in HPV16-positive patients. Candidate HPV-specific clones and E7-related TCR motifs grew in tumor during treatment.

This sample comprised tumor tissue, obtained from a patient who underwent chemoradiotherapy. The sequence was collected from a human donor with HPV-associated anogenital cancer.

The CDR3 bases are TGTGCCAGCAGTTTATTGAGCAATCAGCCCCAGCATTTT. The encoded protein is CASSLLSNQPQHF. The rearrangement uses TRBV28 and TRBJ1-5; D uncertain. CDR1 is MDHEN and CDR2 is SYDVKM in the germline V gene. The CDR3 length is 13 residues. Trimming stripped 1 base from V and 1 base from J, with 2 bases between.